This T cell receptor beta chain was observed in a study of T cells after yellow fever vaccination. Overall study findings and caveats: Researchers report a weaker secondary response that nonetheless peaked faster, day 5 versus 15. Most primary-vaccination clones recurred post-booster (roughly 96% CD4, 88% CD8).

V gave up 6 bases and J gave up 9 bases, with 6 bases separating them. The CDR3 contains 10 residues. Germline CDR1 and CDR2: MDHEN and SYDVKM. TCRdb used MiXCR to reprocess the 5' RACE reads, holding one entry per CDR3 protein. The top ten hold 11% to 15% of the sample, which has under 600,000 distinct CDR3 sequences, approximately 13% seen once. Worth noting for this clonotype: Its antigen is unknown.

The sequence derives from a young man who received the YFV17D yellow fever vaccine. Sample: PBMCs, taken on the day of the yellow fever booster vaccination. The chain has TRBV28 and TRBJ2-1; D is ambiguous. The CDR3 region is CASRKSEQFF. CDR3 nucleotides: TGTGCCAGCAGAAAAAGTGAGCAGTTCTTC.